These T cell receptor beta chains were read from a single sample in a study of T cell repertoires in cytomegalovirus infection. TCRdb ran MiXCR on the reads and lists one entry per CDR3 protein. The sample holds 250,000 to 300,000 distinct CDR3 sequences, roughly a quarter seen once. The specimen sequenced was PBMCs. These receptors came from a human donor in good health (CMV status not recorded). Some clones in this sample may be carry-over from other donors' samples. Each CDR3 is given without its conserved first and last residue. D genes are given only for firm matches. Rows give clone size only sometimes, using once, few, many, or a class for an expanded clone.

CDR3 protein: ASSQEWGTLYNEQF
clone size: few
D gene: NA
J gene: TRBJ2-1
V gene: TRBV4-2

CDR3 protein: ASSLTGGPPYEQY
clone size: many
D gene: NA
J gene: TRBJ2-7
V gene: TRBV7-2

CDR3 protein: AMRGQGFGQPQH
clone size: few
D gene: TRBD1
J gene: TRBJ1-5
V gene: TRBV19

CDR3 protein: AIGGGANQPQH
clone size: few
D gene: NA
J gene: TRBJ1-5
V gene: TRBV10-3

CDR3 protein: ASSRFTEAF
clone size: few
D gene: NA
J gene: TRBJ1-1
V gene: TRBV4-3

CDR3 protein: ASSLGAGGPTEAF
clone size: NA
D gene: NA
J gene: TRBJ1-1
V gene: TRBV11-2

CDR3 protein: ASSQSTGVGYSNQPQH
clone size: few
D gene: TRBD1
J gene: TRBJ1-5
V gene: TRBV6-2/TRBV6-3

CDR3 protein: ASSFTPVNEQF
clone size: NA
D gene: NA
J gene: TRBJ2-1
V gene: TRBV7-4

CDR3 protein: ASSYSSFGRPDTQY
clone size: NA
D gene: NA
J gene: TRBJ2-3
V gene: TRBV6-5

CDR3 protein: ASAQEGGAGELF
clone size: many
D gene: NA
J gene: TRBJ2-2
V gene: TRBV7-2

CDR3 protein: ASRTPLGTDTQY
clone size: NA
D gene: NA
J gene: TRBJ2-3
V gene: TRBV10-2

CDR3 protein: SVGDRATDTIY
clone size: NA
D gene: TRBD1
J gene: TRBJ1-3
V gene: TRBV29-1

CDR3 protein: ASSSRTSGRARAFNEQF
clone size: NA
D gene: TRBD2
J gene: TRBJ2-1
V gene: TRBV11-2

CDR3 protein: ATSERWDRRETQY
clone size: NA
D gene: NA
J gene: TRBJ2-5
V gene: TRBV24-1

CDR3 protein: ASTETGYDYGYT
clone size: few
D gene: TRBD1
J gene: TRBJ1-2
V gene: TRBV2

CDR3 protein: ASSFFPDDYGYT
clone size: few
D gene: NA
J gene: TRBJ1-2
V gene: TRBV7-9

CDR3 protein: ASSGRNEKLF
clone size: NA
D gene: NA
J gene: TRBJ1-4
V gene: TRBV19

CDR3 protein: SARDQGGNYGYT
clone size: NA
D gene: TRBD1
J gene: TRBJ1-2
V gene: TRBV20-1

CDR3 protein: ASSLAASGTGELF
clone size: many
D gene: NA
J gene: TRBJ2-2
V gene: TRBV7-2

CDR3 protein: ASSRDRSATNEKLF
clone size: NA
D gene: TRBD1
J gene: TRBJ1-4
V gene: TRBV28

CDR3 protein: ASSLTGGENEQY
clone size: few
D gene: NA
J gene: TRBJ2-7
V gene: TRBV28